Below are 9 T cell receptor beta chains sequenced from a single sample in a study of cytomegalovirus exposure and HLA in healthy donors. Vbeta (60) and Jbeta (13) primers were used in the PCR. TCRdb's table, derived via immunoSEQ multiplex PCR, lists solely in-frame clones and lacks some. The repertoire includes approximately 130,000 clones, approximately 75% of them detected once, and over 4.5% sits in the top ten. Specimen: PBMCs. All receptors derive from a woman aged 40 to 50 in good health and CMV-seropositive.

This chain uses TRBV10-3 with TRBJ2-7; the D gene is possibly TRBD1 (6 bases). Trimming took 0 bases from V and 1 from J, leaving 13 bases between them. CDR1 is ENHRY, CDR2 SYGVKD, per germline. The CDR3 is 16 amino acids. The CDR3 DNA reads as TGTGCCATCAGTGAGTCGGCCGGGACACCATCCTACGAGCAGTACTTC. Amino acid sequence: CAISESAGTPSYEQYF.

The V call is TRBV5-4, the J call TRBJ2-1; no definite D call. Germline CDR1 is SGHNT and CDR2 is YYREEE (reference sequence). The CDR3 has 13 residues. V was pared by 0 bases and J by 7 bases, with 8 bases between. Here the CDR3 DNA reads TGTGCCAGCAGCTTGGACAGCCAGAATGAGCAGTTCTTC. Translating it yields CASSLDSQNEQFF.

This chain uses TRBV5-5 with TRBJ1-2, with 7 bases that match TRBD1. V gave up 2 bases and J gave up 1 base; unmatched junction bases: 5. CDR1 is SGHKS and CDR2 is YYEKEE in the germline V gene (reference sequence). This CDR3 contains 15 residues. The CDR3 sequence is CASSLGQADNYGYTF. Written as DNA, the CDR3 is TGTGCCAGCAGCTTAGGACAGGCAGATAACTATGGCTACACCTTC.

The chain couples TRBV27 to TRBJ2-3; possible D gene TRBD1, 6 bases. Germline-derived CDR1 and CDR2 are MNHEY and SMNVEV (reference sequence). There are 13 residues in the CDR3. Deletions cut 0 bases from V and 6 bases from J, with 7 bases between. The CDR3: CASSLSRGDTQYF. The DNA for the CDR3 is TGTGCCAGCAGTTTATCAAGGGGGGATACGCAGTATTTT.

J is TRBJ2-2 and V is TRBV7-2; 11 bases fit TRBD2. Trimming took 4 bases from V and 7 from J; bases not matched to a gene: 8. The CDR3 extends over 16 amino acids. The germline V gene has CDR1 SGHTA and CDR2 FQGNSA. The CDR3 DNA reads TGTGCCAGCAGCTGGTCTAGCGGGGGGATGATCGGGGAGCTGTTTTTT. Translation: CASSWSSGGMIGELFF.

The CDR3 nucleotides read TGTGCCAGTAGTATCCAACCGGGACAGGGTTACGAGCAGTACTTC. Translated: CASSIQPGQGYEQYF. The chain couples TRBV19 to TRBJ2-7; TRBD1 matches 9 bases. The germline CDR1 and CDR2 sequences are LNHDA and SQIVND (reference sequence). The CDR3 runs 15 residues. V was clipped by 3 bases and J by 4 bases; unmatched bases: 7.

The chain couples TRBV30 to TRBJ2-1, with TRBD2 matching 14 bases. The CDR3 is 19 residues long. The V gene end was trimmed by 1 base and the J gene end by 5 bases; junction bases not matched to a gene: 13. Germline V gene data show CDR1 as GTSNPN and CDR2 as SVGIG (reference sequence). CDR3 bases: TGTGCCTGGAGTGCTTCAGATCCGGGACTAGCGGGGGACCACAATGAGCAGTTCTTC. It specifies CAWSASDPGLAGDHNEQFF.

The chain's CDR3 is CASSLQGRQPQHF. In DNA, the CDR3 is TGCGCCAGCAGCCTACAGGGTCGTCAGCCCCAGCATTTT. The chain recombines TRBV5-1 with TRBJ1-5; weak D call: TRBD1 (6 bases). The V end was cut by 4 bases, the J end by 6 bases, with 11 bases between. From germline, CDR1 is SGHRS and CDR2 YFSETQ. The length of the CDR3 is 13 residues.

V and J are TRBV27 and TRBJ2-1; D is undetermined. The CDR3 is 15 residues long. Deletions cut 2 bases from V and 3 bases from J, with 11 bases between. The V gene's germline CDR1 is MNHEY and CDR2 SMNVEV (reference sequence). CDR3 loop: CASSLGSPDYNEQFF. CDR3 in DNA: TGTGCCAGCAGTTTAGGTAGCCCCGACTACAATGAGCAGTTCTTC.